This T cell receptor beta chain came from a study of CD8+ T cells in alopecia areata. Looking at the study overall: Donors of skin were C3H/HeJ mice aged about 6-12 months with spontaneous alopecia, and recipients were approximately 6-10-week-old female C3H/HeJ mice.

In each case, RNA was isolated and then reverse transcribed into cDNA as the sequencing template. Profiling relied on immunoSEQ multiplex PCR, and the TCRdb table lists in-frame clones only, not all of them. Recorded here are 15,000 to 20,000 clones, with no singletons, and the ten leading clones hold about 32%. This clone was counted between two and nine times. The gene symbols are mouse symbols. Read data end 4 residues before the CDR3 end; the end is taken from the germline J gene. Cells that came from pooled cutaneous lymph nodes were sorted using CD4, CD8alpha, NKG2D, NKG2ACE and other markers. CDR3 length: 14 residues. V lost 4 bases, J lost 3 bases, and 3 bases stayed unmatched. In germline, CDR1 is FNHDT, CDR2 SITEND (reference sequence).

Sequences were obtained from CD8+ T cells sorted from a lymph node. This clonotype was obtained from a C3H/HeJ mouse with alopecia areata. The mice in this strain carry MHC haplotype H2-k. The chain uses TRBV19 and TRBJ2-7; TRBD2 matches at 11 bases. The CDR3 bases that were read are TGTGCCAGCAGTCCGACTGGGGGGGGCTAT. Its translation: CASSPTGGGY. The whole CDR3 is CASSPTGGGYEQYF.